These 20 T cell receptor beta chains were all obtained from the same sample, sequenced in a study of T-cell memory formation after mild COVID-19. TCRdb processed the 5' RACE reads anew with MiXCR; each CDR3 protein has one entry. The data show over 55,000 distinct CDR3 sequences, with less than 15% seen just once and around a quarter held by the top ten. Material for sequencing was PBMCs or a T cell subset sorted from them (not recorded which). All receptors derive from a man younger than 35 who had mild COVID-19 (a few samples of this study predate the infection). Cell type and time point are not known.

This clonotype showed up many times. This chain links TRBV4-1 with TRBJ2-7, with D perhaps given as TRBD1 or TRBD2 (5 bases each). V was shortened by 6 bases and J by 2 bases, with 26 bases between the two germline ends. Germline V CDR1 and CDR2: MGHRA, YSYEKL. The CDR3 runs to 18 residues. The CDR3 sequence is CASSLHFRAGRVTYEQYV. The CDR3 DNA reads TGCGCCAGCAGTCTACACTTTCGAGCAGGGAGAGTAACCTACGAGCAGTACGTC.

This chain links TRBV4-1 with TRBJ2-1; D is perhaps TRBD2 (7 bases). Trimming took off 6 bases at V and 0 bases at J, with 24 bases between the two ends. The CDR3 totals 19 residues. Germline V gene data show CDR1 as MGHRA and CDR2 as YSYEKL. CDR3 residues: CASSQGRLRGGSSYNEQFF. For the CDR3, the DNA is TGCGCCAGCAGTCAGGGAAGGTTGAGGGGGGGCAGCTCCTACAATGAGCAGTTCTTC.

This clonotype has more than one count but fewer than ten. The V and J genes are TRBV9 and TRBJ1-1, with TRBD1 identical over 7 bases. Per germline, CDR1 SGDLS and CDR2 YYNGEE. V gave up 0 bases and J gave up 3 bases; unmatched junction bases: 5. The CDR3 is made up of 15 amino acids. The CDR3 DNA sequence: TGTGCCAGCAGCGTAGGGGGGACAGCCGACACTGAAGCTTTCTTT. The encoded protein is CASSVGGTADTEAFF.

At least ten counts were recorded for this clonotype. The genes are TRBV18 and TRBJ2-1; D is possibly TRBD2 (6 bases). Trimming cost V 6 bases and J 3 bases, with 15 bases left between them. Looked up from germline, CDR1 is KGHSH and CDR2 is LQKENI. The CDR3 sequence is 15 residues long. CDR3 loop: CASSHDRDFYNEQFF. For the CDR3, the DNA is TGTGCCAGCTCCCACGACCGGGACTTCTACAATGAGCAGTTCTTC.

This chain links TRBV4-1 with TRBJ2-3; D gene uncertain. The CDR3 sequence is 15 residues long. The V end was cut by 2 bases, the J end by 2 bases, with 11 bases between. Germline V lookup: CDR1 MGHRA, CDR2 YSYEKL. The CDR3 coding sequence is TGCGCCAGCAGCCAACGGTGGGTCAACACAGATACGCAGTATTTT. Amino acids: CASSQRWVNTDTQYF.

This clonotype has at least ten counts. The CDR3 nucleotides read TGTGCCAGCAGTGTTCCAGGGGCAAATGAGCAGTTCTTC. It is translated as CASSVPGANEQFF. The chain uses TRBV2 and TRBJ2-1; TRBD1 is a possible D gene (6 bases). V shed 4 bases and J shed 7 bases, with 11 bases lying between them. In germline, CDR1 is SNHLY, CDR2 FYNNEI. The CDR3 is 13 residues long.

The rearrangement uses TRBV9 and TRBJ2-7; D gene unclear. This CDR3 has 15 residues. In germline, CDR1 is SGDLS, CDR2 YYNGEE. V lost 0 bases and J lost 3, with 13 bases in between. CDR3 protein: CASSVAGEGYYEQYF. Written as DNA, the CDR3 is TGTGCCAGCAGCGTAGCTGGGGAAGGGTACTACGAGCAGTACTTC.

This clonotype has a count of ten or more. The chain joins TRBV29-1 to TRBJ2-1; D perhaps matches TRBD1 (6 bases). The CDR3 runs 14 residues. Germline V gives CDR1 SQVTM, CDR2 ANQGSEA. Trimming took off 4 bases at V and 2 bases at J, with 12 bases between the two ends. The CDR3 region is CSVVWGPTYNEQFF. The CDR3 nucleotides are TGCAGCGTTGTTTGGGGGCCCACCTACAATGAGCAGTTCTTC.

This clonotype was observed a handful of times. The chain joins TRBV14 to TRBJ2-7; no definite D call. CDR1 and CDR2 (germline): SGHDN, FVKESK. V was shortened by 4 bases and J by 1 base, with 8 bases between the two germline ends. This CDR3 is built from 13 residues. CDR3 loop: CASSPAVSYEQYF. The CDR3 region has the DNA TGTGCCAGCAGCCCGGCGGTGTCCTACGAGCAGTACTTC.

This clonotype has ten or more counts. CDR3 DNA sequence: TGTGCCAGCAGTTTACAGGGAGGCACTGAAGCTTTCTTT. Its translation is CASSLQGGTEAFF. This chain joins TRBV12-3 or TRBV12-4 and TRBJ1-1; D perhaps matches TRBD1 (5 bases). This CDR3 region has 13 residues. Trimming shortened V by 2 bases and J by 4 bases, and 8 bases separated the two germline ends.

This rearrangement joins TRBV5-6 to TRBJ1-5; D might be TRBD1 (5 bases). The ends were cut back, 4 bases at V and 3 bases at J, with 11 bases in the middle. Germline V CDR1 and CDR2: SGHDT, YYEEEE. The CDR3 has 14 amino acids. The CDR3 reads CASSRRGFNQPQHF. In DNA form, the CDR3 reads TGTGCCAGCAGCCGAAGGGGTTTCAATCAGCCCCAGCATTTT.

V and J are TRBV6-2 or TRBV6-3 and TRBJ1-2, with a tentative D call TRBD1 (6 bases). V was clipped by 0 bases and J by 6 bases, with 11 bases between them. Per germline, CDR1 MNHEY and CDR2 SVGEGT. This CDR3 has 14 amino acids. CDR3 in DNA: TGTGCCAGCAGTTACTCACAGGGCTCTGATGGCTACACCTTC. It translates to CASSYSQGSDGYTF.

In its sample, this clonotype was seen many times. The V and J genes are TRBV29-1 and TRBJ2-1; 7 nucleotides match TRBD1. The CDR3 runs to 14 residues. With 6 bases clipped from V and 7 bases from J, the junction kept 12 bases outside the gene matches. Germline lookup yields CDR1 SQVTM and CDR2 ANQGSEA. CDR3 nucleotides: TGCAGCGTACTACAGGGGATCCTAGGGAATGAGCAGTTCTTC. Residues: CSVLQGILGNEQFF.

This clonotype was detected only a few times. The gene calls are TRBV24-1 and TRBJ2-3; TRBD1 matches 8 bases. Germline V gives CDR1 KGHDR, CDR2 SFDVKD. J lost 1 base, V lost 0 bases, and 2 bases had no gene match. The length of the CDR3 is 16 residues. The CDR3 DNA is TGTGCCACCAGTGATTTGCCGGGACAGGGCACAGATACGCAGTATTTT. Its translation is CATSDLPGQGTDTQYF.

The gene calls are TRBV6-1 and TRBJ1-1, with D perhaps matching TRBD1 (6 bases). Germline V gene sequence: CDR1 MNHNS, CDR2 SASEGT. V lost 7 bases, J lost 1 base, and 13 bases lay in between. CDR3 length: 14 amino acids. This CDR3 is CASIYRVTNTEAFF. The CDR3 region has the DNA TGTGCCAGCATCTACAGGGTAACGAACACTGAAGCTTTCTTT.

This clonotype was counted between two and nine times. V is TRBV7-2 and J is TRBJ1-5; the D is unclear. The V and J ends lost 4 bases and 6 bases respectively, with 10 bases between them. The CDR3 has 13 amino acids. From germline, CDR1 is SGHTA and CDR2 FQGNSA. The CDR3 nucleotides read TGTGCCAGCAGCTCAACTCCAGGTCAGCCCCAGCATTTT. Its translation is CASSSTPGQPQHF. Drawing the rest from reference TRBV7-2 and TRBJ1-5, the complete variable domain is GAGVSQSPSNKVTEKGKDVELRCDPISGHTALYWYRQSLGQGLEFLIYFQGNSAPDKSGLPSDRFSAERTGGSVSTLTIQRTQQEDSAVYLCASSSTPGQPQHFGDGTRLSIL.

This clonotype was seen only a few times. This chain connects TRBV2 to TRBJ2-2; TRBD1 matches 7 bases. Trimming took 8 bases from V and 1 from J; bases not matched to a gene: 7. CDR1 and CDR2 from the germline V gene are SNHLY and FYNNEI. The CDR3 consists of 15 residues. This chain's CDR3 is CASVTGALNTGELFF. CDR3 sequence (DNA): TGTGCCAGCGTAACAGGGGCACTGAACACCGGGGAGCTGTTTTTT.

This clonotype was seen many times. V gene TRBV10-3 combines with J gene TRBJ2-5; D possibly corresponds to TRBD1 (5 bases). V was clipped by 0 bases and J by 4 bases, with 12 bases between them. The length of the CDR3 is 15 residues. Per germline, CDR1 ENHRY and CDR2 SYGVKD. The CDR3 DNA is TGTGCCATCAGTGAGTCGGGGCACCACTTAGAGACCCAGTACTTC. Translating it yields CAISESGHHLETQYF.

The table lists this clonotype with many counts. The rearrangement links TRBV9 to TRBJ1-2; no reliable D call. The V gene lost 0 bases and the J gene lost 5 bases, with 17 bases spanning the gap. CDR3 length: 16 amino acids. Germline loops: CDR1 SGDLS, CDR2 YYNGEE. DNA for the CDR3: TGTGCCAGCAGCGTAGAATATCCGGAGGGCCGTTATGGCTACACCTTC. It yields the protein CASSVEYPEGRYGYTF.

In nucleotides, the CDR3 is TGCGCCAGCAGCCCGACAGGTTATAATTCACCCCTCCACTTT. It encodes CASSPTGYNSPLHF. J is TRBJ1-6 and V is TRBV4-3; D possibly corresponds to TRBD1 (6 bases). Germline-derived CDR1 and CDR2 are LGHNA and YSLEER. The CDR3 consists of 14 residues. V shed 4 bases and J shed 4 bases, with 8 bases lying between them.